These 10 T cell receptor beta chains were sequenced from one sample in a study of blood T cell repertoires in COVID-19. TCRdb keeps only in-frame clones here, not all; method: immunoSEQ multiplex PCR. The data hold around 120,000 clones, with 65% to 90% observed a single time. Source material: peripheral blood. These receptors were obtained from an elderly man with acute or convalescent COVID-19.

This clone occurred a few times. The chain joins TRBV19 to TRBJ2-5; 10 bases agree with TRBD2. V was pared by 2 bases and J by 4 bases, with 1 base of the junction left unmatched. This CDR3 spans 14 amino acids. Looked up from germline, CDR1 is LNHDA and CDR2 is SQIVND (reference sequence). CDR3 coding DNA: TGTGCCAGTAGTATACTAGCGGGAGCAGAGACCCAGTACTTC. Protein sequence: CASSILAGAETQYF.

The sample holds a few counts of this clone. The chain combines TRBV3-1 (or the pseudogene TRBV3-2) with TRBJ2-1, with 10 bases aligning to TRBD1. The V segment lost 2 bases and the J segment 5 bases; nucleotides outside the gene matches: 6. CDR1 is LGHDT, CDR2 YNNKEL, per germline (reference sequence). CDR3 size: 16 residues. For the CDR3, the DNA is TGTGCCAGCAGCCAATTACCGGGACAGGGGAACAATGAGCAGTTCTTC. It is translated as CASSQLPGQGNNEQFF.

The chain has TRBV20-1 and TRBJ1-2, with D unresolved. The CDR3 has 11 residues. V shed 3 bases and J shed 7 bases, with 9 bases lying between them. Germline CDR1 DFQATT, CDR2 SNEGSKA (reference sequence). The CDR3 sequence is CSASAKAGYTF. For the CDR3, the DNA is TGCAGTGCTAGTGCTAAAGCTGGCTACACCTTC.

The table lists this clone with a count of one. This chain joins TRBV18 and TRBJ2-5; 10 bases match TRBD2. CDR1 is KGHSH, CDR2 LQKENI, per germline. The CDR3 has 15 residues. The ends lost 2 bases at V and 1 base at J; junction bases unmatched: 1. The CDR3 nucleotides are TGTGCCAGCTCACCATCTAGCGGGGGCCAAGAGACCCAGTACTTC. Its protein is CASSPSSGGQETQYF.

J is TRBJ2-1 and V is TRBV5-1, with 8 nucleotides matching TRBD1. This CDR3 region has 13 residues. The J segment lost 9 bases and the V segment lost 2 bases, leaving 4 bases of the junction unmatched. Germline V gene sequence: CDR1 SGHRS, CDR2 YFSETQ. The CDR3 sequence: CASSLGQGSEQFF. CDR3 DNA: TGCGCCAGCAGCTTAGGACAGGGCTCTGAGCAGTTCTTC.

CDR3 in DNA: TGTGCCAGCAGATCTGTTGTTGATTCACCCCTCCACTTT. This codes for CASRSVVDSPLHF. The chain uses TRBV27 and TRBJ1-6; D call uncertain. The CDR3 is 13 residues long. The V end lost 6 bases, the J end lost 8 bases, and 11 bases lay between the germline ends. The V gene's germline CDR1 is MNHEY and CDR2 SMNVEV (reference sequence).

This clone came up once. The chain is built from TRBV10-2 and TRBJ1-6; D unresolved. Germline-derived CDR1 and CDR2 are WSHSY and SAAADI. The CDR3 is 15 residues long. V lost 5 bases, J lost 6 bases, and 14 bases lay in between. Written as DNA, the CDR3 is TGCGCCAGCAGTTCCCCAGACATCCTTAATTCACCCCTCCACTTT. Residues: CASSSPDILNSPLHF.

This chain connects TRBV7-3 to TRBJ2-1, with TRBD2 matching 7 bases. Germline-derived CDR1 and CDR2 are SGHTA and FQGTGA. This CDR3 has 15 amino acids. Trimming took 2 bases from V and 4 from J; bases not matched to a gene: 5. The CDR3 sequence is CASSLQASGYNEQFF. The CDR3 DNA follows: TGTGCCAGCAGCTTACAGGCTAGCGGATACAATGAGCAGTTCTTC.

The chain links TRBV9 to TRBJ1-2; perhaps TRBD1 as D (5 bases). The CDR3 loop spans 14 amino acids. V was trimmed by 5 bases and J by 0 bases, leaving 11 bases between them. Germline V gives CDR1 SGDLS, CDR2 YYNGEE. The CDR3 protein is CASSTGQSNYGYTF. The CDR3 DNA sequence: TGTGCCAGCAGTACAGGCCAATCTAACTATGGCTACACCTTC.

V and J are TRBV18 and TRBJ1-2; maybe TRBD1 (6 bases). The CDR3 contains 14 residues. V was clipped by 2 bases and J by 4 bases, with 11 bases between them. Per the germline V gene, CDR1 is KGHSH and CDR2 is LQKENI. CDR3 loop: CASSPKRDTYGYTF. The CDR3 DNA follows: TGTGCCAGCTCACCAAAGAGGGACACCTATGGCTACACCTTC.